What follows is one T cell receptor beta chain and its context. Its cognate antigen is unknown. This sample stems from a study of T cell responses to AZD1222 COVID-19 vaccine. On the study more broadly: Second-dose timings of about 4 or about 12 weeks were pooled.

Study-level results: Spike-specific TCR breadth and depth rose after two AZD1222 doses. Epitopes outside B.1.351 and B.1.1.7 mutated regions reportedly drew nearly half of spike TCRs. Only five or six AZD1222 recipients were seropositive at baseline.

The CDR3 runs to 16 residues. The germline V and J ends were trimmed by 1 base and 3 bases, with 12 bases remaining between them. Germline assignment: CDR1 KGHSH and CDR2 LQKENI. The protocol was immunoSEQ multiplex PCR, while the TCRdb copy is restricted to in-frame clones and leaves out a portion. The sample includes about 100,000 clones, around 94% of them seen just once. The sequences come from peripheral blood, collected on day 0 of AZD1222 vaccination. The sequence derives from an adult in good health. V and J are TRBV18 and TRBJ1-4; TRBD1 is a possible D gene (6 bases). In DNA, the CDR3 is TGTGCCAGCTCACCACAGCCCGGGACACCTAATGAAAAACTGTTTTTT. This sequence encodes CASSPQPGTPNEKLFF.